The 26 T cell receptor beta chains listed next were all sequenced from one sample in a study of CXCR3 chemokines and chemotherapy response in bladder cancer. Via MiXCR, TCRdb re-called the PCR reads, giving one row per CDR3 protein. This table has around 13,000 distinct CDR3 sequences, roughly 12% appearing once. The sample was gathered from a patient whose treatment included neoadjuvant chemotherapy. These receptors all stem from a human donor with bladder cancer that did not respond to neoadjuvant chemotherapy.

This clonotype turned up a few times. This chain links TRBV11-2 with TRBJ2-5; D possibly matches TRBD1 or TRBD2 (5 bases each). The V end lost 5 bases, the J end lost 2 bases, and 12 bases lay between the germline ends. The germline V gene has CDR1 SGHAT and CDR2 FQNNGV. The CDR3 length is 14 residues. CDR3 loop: CASSLNEGQETQYF. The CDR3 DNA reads TGTGCCAGCAGCCTAAACGAGGGGCAAGAGACCCAGTACTTC.

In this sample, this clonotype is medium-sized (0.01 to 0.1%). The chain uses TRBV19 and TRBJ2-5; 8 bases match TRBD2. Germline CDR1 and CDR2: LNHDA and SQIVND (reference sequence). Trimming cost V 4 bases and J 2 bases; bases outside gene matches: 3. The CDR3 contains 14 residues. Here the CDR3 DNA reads TGTGCCAGTAGTACCTTAGCGGGGCAAGAGACCCAGTACTTC. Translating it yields CASSTLAGQETQYF. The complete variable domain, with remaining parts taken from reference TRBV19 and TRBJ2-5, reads DGGITQSPKYLFRKEGQNVTLSCEQNLNHDAMYWYRQDPGQGLRLIYYSQIVNDFQKGDIAEGYSVSREKKESFPLTVTSAQKNPTAFYLCASSTLAGQETQYFGPGTRLLVL.

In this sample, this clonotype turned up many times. CDR3 protein: CASSQQGIGYGYTF. The CDR3 bases are TGTGCCAGCAGTCAACAGGGGATCGGGTATGGCTACACCTTC. The rearrangement joins TRBV6-2 or TRBV6-3 to TRBJ1-2; TRBD1 aligns across 7 bases. Germline CDR1 MNHEY, CDR2 SVGEGT. CDR3 length equals 14 residues. Trimming cost V 5 bases and J 5 bases; bases outside gene matches: 8.

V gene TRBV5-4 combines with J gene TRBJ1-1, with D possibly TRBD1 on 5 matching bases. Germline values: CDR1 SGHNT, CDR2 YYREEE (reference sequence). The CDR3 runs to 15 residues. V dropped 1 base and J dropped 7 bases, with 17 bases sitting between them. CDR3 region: CASSLRPTGYVEAFF. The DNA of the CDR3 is TGTGCCAGCAGCTTGAGACCTACAGGCTATGTTGAAGCTTTCTTT.

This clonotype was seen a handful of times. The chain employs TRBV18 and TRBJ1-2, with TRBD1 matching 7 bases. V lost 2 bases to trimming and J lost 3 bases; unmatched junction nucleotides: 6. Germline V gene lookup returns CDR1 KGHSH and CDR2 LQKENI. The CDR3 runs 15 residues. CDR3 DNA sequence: TGTGCCAGCTCACCAACGAGGGGGCGCGACTATGGCTACACCTTC. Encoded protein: CASSPTRGRDYGYTF. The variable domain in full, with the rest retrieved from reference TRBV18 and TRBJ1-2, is NAGVMQNPRHLVRRRGQEARLRCSPMKGHSHVYWYRQLPEEGLKFMVYLQKENIIDESGMPKERFSAEFPKEGPSILRIQQVVRGDSAAYFCASSPTRGRDYGYTFGSGTRLTVV.

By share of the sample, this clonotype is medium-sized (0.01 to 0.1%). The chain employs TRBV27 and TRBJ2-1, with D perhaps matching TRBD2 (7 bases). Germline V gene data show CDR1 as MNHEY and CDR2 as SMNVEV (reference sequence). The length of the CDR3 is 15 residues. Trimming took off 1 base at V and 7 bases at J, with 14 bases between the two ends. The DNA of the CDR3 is TGTGCCAGCAGTTTATGGGGGCAGGGAGGGAATGAGCAGTTCTTC. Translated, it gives CASSLWGQGGNEQFF.

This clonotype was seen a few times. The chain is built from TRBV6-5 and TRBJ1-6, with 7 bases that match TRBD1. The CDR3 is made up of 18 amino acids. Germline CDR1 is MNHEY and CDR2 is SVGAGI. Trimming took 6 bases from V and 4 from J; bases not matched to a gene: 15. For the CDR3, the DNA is TGTGCCAGCAGCTCAATACCCCCAGGGGGACTATATAATTCACCCCTCCACTTT. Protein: CASSSIPPGGLYNSPLHF.

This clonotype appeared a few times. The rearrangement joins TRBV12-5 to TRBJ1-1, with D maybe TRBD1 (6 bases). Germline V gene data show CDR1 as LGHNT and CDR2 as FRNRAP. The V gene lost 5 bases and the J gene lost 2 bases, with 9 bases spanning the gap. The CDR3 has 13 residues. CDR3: CASGPQGNTEAFF. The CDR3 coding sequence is TGTGCTAGTGGTCCACAGGGAAACACTGAAGCTTTCTTT.

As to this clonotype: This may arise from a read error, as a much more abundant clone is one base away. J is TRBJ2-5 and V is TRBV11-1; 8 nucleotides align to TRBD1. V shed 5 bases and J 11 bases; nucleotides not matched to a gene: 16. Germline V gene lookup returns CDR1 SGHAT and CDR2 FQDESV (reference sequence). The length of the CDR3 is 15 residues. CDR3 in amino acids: CASSQGRGPWDEQYF. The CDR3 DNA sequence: TGTGCCAGCAGCCAAGGCAGGGGGCCCTGGGATGAGCAGTACTTC.

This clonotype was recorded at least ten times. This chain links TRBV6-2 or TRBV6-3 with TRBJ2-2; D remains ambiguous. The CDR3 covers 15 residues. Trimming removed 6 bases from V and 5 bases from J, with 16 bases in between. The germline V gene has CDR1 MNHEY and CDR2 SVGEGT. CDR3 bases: TGTGCCAGCAGCCCTGAGACACTCTGGACCGGGGAGCTGTTTTTT. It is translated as CASSPETLWTGELFF.

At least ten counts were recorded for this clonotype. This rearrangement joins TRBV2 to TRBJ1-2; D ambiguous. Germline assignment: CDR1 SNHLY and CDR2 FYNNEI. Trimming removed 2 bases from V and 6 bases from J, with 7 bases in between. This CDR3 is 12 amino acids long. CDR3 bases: TGTGCCAGCAGTGAAAGGACGGATGGCTACACCTTC. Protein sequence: CASSERTDGYTF.

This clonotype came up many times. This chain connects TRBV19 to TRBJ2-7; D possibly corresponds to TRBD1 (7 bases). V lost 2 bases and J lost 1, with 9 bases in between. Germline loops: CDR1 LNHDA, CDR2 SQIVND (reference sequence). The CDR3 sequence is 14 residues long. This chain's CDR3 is CASSIQGGSYEQYF. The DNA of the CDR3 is TGTGCCAGTAGTATACAGGGGGGATCCTACGAGCAGTACTTC.

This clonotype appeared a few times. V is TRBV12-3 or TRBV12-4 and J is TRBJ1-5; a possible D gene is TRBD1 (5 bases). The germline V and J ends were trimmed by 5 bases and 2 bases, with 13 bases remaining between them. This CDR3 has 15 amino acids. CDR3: CASSPQEGGNQPQHF. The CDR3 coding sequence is TGTGCCAGCAGTCCCCAAGAAGGGGGCAATCAGCCCCAGCATTTT.

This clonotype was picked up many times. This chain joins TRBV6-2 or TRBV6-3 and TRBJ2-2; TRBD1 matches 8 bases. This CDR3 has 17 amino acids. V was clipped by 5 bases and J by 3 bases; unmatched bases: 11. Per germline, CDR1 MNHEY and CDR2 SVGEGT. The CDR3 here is CASSARTPGGDTGELFF. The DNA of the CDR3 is TGTGCCAGCAGTGCCAGAACGCCAGGGGGCGACACCGGGGAGCTGTTTTTT.

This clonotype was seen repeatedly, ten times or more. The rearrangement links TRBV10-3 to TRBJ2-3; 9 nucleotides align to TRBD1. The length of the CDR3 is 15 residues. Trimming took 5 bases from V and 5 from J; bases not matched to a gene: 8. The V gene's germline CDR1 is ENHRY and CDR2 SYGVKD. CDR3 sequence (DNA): TGTGCCATCAGTCCGGGACAGGGACGGGAAGATACGCAGTATTTT. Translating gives CAISPGQGREDTQYF.

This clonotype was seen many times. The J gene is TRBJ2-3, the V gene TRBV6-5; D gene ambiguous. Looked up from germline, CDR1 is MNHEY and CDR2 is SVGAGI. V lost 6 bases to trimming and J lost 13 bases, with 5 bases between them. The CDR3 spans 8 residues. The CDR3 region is CASRAEYF. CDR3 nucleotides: TGTGCCAGCAGGGCGGAGTATTTT.

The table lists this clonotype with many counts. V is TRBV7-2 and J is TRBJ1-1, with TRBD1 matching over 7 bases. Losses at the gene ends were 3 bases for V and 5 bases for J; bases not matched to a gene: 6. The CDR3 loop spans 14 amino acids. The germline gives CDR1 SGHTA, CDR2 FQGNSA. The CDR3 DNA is TGTGCCAGCAGCTTTTCAGGGGGTGAAACTGAAGCTTTCTTT. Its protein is CASSFSGGETEAFF.

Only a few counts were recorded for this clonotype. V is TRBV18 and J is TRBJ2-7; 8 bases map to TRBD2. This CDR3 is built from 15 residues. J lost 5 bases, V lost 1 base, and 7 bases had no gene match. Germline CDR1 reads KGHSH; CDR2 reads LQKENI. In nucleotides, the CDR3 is TGTGCCAGCTCACCACGGGTCGGGGGGGTCAACGAGCAGTACTTC. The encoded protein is CASSPRVGGVNEQYF.

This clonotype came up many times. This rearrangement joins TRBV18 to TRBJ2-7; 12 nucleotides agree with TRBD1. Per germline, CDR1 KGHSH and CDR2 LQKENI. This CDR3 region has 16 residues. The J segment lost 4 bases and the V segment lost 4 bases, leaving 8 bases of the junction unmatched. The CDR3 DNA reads TGTGCCAGCTCACTTCTCCCGGGACAGGGGGCTTACGAGCAGTACTTC. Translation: CASSLLPGQGAYEQYF.

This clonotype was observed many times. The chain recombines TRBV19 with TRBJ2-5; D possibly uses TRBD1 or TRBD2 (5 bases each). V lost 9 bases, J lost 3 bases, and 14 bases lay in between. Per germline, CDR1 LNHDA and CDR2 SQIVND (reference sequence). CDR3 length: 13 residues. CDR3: CASRDPLEETQYF. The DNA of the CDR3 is TGTGCCAGCCGGGACCCCTTGGAAGAGACCCAGTACTTC.

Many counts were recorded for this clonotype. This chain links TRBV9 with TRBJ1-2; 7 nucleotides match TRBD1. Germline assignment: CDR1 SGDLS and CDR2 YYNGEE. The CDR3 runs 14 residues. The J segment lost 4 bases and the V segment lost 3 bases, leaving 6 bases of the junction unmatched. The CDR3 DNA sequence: TGTGCCAGCAGCGGGGACAGCAACCCCTATGGCTACACCTTC. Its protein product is CASSGDSNPYGYTF. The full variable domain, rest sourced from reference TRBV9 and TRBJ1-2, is DSGVTQTPKHLITATGQRVTLRCSPRSGDLSVYWYQQSLDQGLQFLIQYYNGEERAKGNILERFSAQQFPDLHSELNLSSLELGDSALYFCASSGDSNPYGYTFGSGTRLTVV.

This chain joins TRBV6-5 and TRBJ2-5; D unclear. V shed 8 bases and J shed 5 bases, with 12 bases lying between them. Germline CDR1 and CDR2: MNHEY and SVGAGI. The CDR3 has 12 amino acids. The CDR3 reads CASAALGETQYF. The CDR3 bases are TGTGCCAGCGCCGCTCTTGGGGAGACCCAGTACTTC.

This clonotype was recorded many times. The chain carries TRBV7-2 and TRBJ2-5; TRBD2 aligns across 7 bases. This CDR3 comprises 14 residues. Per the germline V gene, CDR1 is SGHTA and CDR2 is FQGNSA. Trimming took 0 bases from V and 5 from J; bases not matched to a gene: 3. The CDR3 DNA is TGTGCCAGCAGCTTAGCGGCGGGGGTGGAGACCCAGTACTTC. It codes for CASSLAAGVETQYF. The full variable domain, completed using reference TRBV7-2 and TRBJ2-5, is GAGVSQSPSNKVTEKGKDVELRCDPISGHTALYWYRQSLGQGLEFLIYFQGNSAPDKSGLPSDRFSAERTGGSVSTLTIQRTQQEDSAVYLCASSLAAGVETQYFGPGTRLLVL.

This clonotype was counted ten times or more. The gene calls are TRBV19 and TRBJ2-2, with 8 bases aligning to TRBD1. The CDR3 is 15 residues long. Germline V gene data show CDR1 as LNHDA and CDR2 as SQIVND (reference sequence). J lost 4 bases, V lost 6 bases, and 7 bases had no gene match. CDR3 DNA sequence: TGTGCCAGTAGCCCCGCGGACAGGGCCACCGGGGAGCTGTTTTTT. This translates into CASSPADRATGELFF.

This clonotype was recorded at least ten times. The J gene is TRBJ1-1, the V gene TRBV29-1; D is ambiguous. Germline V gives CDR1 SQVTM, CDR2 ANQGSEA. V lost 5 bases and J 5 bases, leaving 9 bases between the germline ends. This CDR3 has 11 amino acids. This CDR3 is CSVKGGTEAFF. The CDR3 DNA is TGCAGCGTTAAGGGAGGAACTGAAGCTTTCTTT.

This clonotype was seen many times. This CDR3 is CASSPGTGGITDTQYF. CDR3 sequence (DNA): TGTGCCAGCTCACCGGGGACAGGGGGCATTACAGATACGCAGTATTTT. The chain joins TRBV18 to TRBJ2-3, with 12 bases matching TRBD1. After removal of 3 bases from V and 3 bases from J, the junction contained 4 bases not matched to a gene. CDR3 length equals 16 residues. Per germline, CDR1 KGHSH and CDR2 LQKENI.